A selection of T cell receptor beta chains follows, all from one sample in a study of T cell clones after liver transplantation. The data were produced by immunoSEQ multiplex PCR, yet TCRdb's version contains in-frame clones alone and is incomplete. The data show roughly 80,000 clones, around 78% seen once. The starting material was CD4+ T cells from blood, obtained at the 22-month timepoint. The receptor set was obtained from a human patient who received a liver transplant. Some T cells may have originated in the graft donor. CDR3s include the opening cysteine and the closing phenylalanine or tryptophan. The D gene is left open where the match is weak. Clone size is shown for a subset of rows, as once, few, many or a class of expanded clone.

j_call: TRBJ1-1; d_call: TRBD1; clone_size: few; v_call: TRBV6-6; cdr3_nt: TGTGCCAGCAGCCCCGACAGGGGCACTGAAGCTTTCTTT; cdr3_aa: CASSPDRGTEAFF
j_call: TRBJ1-2; d_call: .; clone_size: once; v_call: TRBV7-9; cdr3_nt: TGTGCCAGCAGCTTACATACAGACTATGGCTACACCTTC; cdr3_aa: CASSLHTDYGYTF
j_call: TRBJ2-2; d_call: TRBD1; clone_size: few; v_call: TRBV7-6; cdr3_nt: TGTGCCAGCAGCTCTCTACGACAGGGGAACACCGGGGAGCTGTTTTTT; cdr3_aa: CASSSLRQGNTGELFF
j_call: TRBJ1-1; d_call: .; clone_size: .; v_call: TRBV29-1; cdr3_nt: TGCAGCGTTGAAGTGGGAAACACTGAAGCTTTCTTT; cdr3_aa: CSVEVGNTEAFF
j_call: TRBJ1-1; d_call: .; clone_size: once; v_call: TRBV7-2; cdr3_nt: TGTGCCAGCAGCTTATTTCAGGGTGAAGCTTTCTTT; cdr3_aa: CASSLFQGEAFF
j_call: TRBJ2-3; d_call: TRBD2; clone_size: .; v_call: TRBV5-1; cdr3_nt: TGCGCCAGCAGCGGTAGTAGCGGGACAGATACGCAGTATTTT; cdr3_aa: CASSGSSGTDTQYF
j_call: TRBJ2-3; d_call: .; clone_size: .; v_call: TRBV10-3; cdr3_nt: TGTGCCATCAGTGCCGGTGGACACCAAGATACGCAGTATTTT; cdr3_aa: CAISAGGHQDTQYF
j_call: TRBJ1-3; d_call: .; clone_size: .; v_call: TRBV5-1; cdr3_nt: TGCGCCAGCAGCTTGGACGGGTATGTGTCCGGAAACACCATATATTTT; cdr3_aa: CASSLDGYVSGNTIYF
j_call: TRBJ2-5; d_call: TRBD2; clone_size: few; v_call: TRBV9; cdr3_nt: TGTGCCAGCAGCGGCGGACTAGATCGGGGAGAGACCCAGTACTTC; cdr3_aa: CASSGGLDRGETQYF
j_call: TRBJ2-5; d_call: .; clone_size: .; v_call: TRBV11-2; cdr3_nt: TGTGCCAGCAGCTTATCTAACGGCCAAGAGACCCAGTACTTC; cdr3_aa: CASSLSNGQETQYF
j_call: TRBJ1-4; d_call: .; clone_size: .; v_call: TRBV28; cdr3_nt: TGTGCCAGCAGTTTAGGTGGTAACCGCTGGGAACTGTTTTTT; cdr3_aa: CASSLGGNRWELFF
j_call: TRBJ1-1; d_call: TRBD1; clone_size: .; v_call: TRBV9; cdr3_nt: TGTGCCAGCAGCCTACAGGGGGGCGAAGCTTTCTTT; cdr3_aa: CASSLQGGEAFF
j_call: TRBJ2-5; d_call: .; clone_size: .; v_call: TRBV7-9; cdr3_nt: TGTGCCAGCAGCTTCGGAGGGCGCCAGGAGACCCAGTACTTC; cdr3_aa: CASSFGGRQETQYF
j_call: TRBJ2-5; d_call: .; clone_size: .; v_call: TRBV6-5; cdr3_nt: TGTGCCAGCAGTTACGGCGGGACCTTACGAGAGACCCAGTACTTC; cdr3_aa: CASSYGGTLRETQYF
j_call: TRBJ2-2; d_call: TRBD1; clone_size: .; v_call: TRBV7-9; cdr3_nt: TGTGCCAGCAGATCCCGGGACAGGTTGACCGGGGAGCTGTTTTTT; cdr3_aa: CASRSRDRLTGELFF
j_call: TRBJ2-5; d_call: .; clone_size: .; v_call: TRBV20-1; cdr3_nt: TGCAGTGCCCCCCTATCAGGGACCCAGTACTTC; cdr3_aa: CSAPLSGTQYF
j_call: TRBJ1-3; d_call: .; clone_size: once; v_call: TRBV19; cdr3_nt: TGTGCCAGTAGTATGGTGTCCGCTGGAAACACCATATATTTT; cdr3_aa: CASSMVSAGNTIYF
j_call: TRBJ2-7; d_call: .; clone_size: .; v_call: TRBV28; cdr3_nt: TGTGCCAGCAGTTTCCCCCTCAGGCAGGAGCAGTACTTC; cdr3_aa: CASSFPLRQEQYF
j_call: TRBJ1-1; d_call: .; clone_size: once; v_call: TRBV5-4; cdr3_nt: TGTGCCAGCAGCTCAGGCCGAAACCGGGACACTGAAGCTTTCTTT; cdr3_aa: CASSSGRNRDTEAFF
j_call: TRBJ2-3; d_call: TRBD2; clone_size: .; v_call: TRBV25-1; cdr3_nt: TGTGCCAGCAGTCCCAGCGGGGGGTCAGATACGCAGTATTTT; cdr3_aa: CASSPSGGSDTQYF
j_call: TRBJ2-1; d_call: .; clone_size: .; v_call: TRBV7-2; cdr3_nt: TGTGCCAGCAGCTTAGCGGGCCGGACCTACAATGAGCAGTTCTTC; cdr3_aa: CASSLAGRTYNEQFF
j_call: TRBJ2-1; d_call: TRBD2; clone_size: .; v_call: TRBV28; cdr3_nt: TGTGCCAGCATGGGGACTAGCGGGAATTTAGAGCAGTTCTTC; cdr3_aa: CASMGTSGNLEQFF
j_call: TRBJ1-2; d_call: .; clone_size: .; v_call: TRBV7-9; cdr3_nt: TGTGCCAGCAGCTCCAAATATGGGGGAGAGGGGGTGGGCTATGGCTACACCTTC; cdr3_aa: CASSSKYGGEGVGYGYTF
j_call: TRBJ2-2; d_call: .; clone_size: .; v_call: TRBV5-4; cdr3_nt: TGTGCCAGCAGCCCTCAGGTGAACACCGGGGAGCTGTTTTTT; cdr3_aa: CASSPQVNTGELFF
j_call: TRBJ1-1; d_call: .; clone_size: .; v_call: TRBV19; cdr3_nt: TGTGCCAGCAGACAGTTGTACACTGAAGCTTTCTTT; cdr3_aa: CASRQLYTEAFF
j_call: TRBJ2-2; d_call: .; clone_size: once; v_call: TRBV6-6; cdr3_nt: TGTGCCAGCAGGTCCACAGGGAAGGTCGCCGGGGAGCTGTTTTTT; cdr3_aa: CASRSTGKVAGELFF
j_call: TRBJ2-3; d_call: TRBD2; clone_size: .; v_call: TRBV4-3; cdr3_nt: TGCGCCAGCAGCCTAAGTAGCGGGGGCACAGATACGCAGTATTTT; cdr3_aa: CASSLSSGGTDTQYF
j_call: TRBJ2-1; d_call: .; clone_size: few; v_call: TRBV5-5; cdr3_nt: TGTGCCAGCAGCTTGGGAGAGAGACTTTACAATGAGCAGTTCTTC; cdr3_aa: CASSLGERLYNEQFF
j_call: TRBJ1-1; d_call: TRBD1; clone_size: .; v_call: TRBV7-3; cdr3_nt: TGTGCCAGCAGCATGACAGGGATCACTGAAGCTTTCTTT; cdr3_aa: CASSMTGITEAFF
j_call: TRBJ2-7; d_call: .; clone_size: .; v_call: TRBV6-5; cdr3_nt: TGTGCCAGCAGTGGGGACGGAAACTACGAGCAGTACTTC; cdr3_aa: CASSGDGNYEQYF
j_call: TRBJ2-7; d_call: .; clone_size: few; v_call: TRBV6-5; cdr3_nt: TGTGCCAGCAGCAGGACAGCGTCCTACGAGCAGTACTTC; cdr3_aa: CASSRTASYEQYF
j_call: TRBJ2-2; d_call: TRBD2; clone_size: .; v_call: TRBV4-1; cdr3_nt: TGCGCCAGCAGCCAAGGTGGCGGGGGGGCCAGGGGGGAGCTGTTTTTT; cdr3_aa: CASSQGGGGARGELFF
j_call: TRBJ2-7; d_call: .; clone_size: .; v_call: TRBV5-5; cdr3_nt: TGTGCCAGCAGTGCGGGATACCTGGGGTCCTACGAGCAGTACTTC; cdr3_aa: CASSAGYLGSYEQYF
j_call: TRBJ2-5; d_call: .; clone_size: .; v_call: TRBV30; cdr3_nt: TGTGCAGGGGGGCCGGGCGGAGAGACCCAGTACTTC; cdr3_aa: CAGGPGGETQYF
j_call: TRBJ2-4; d_call: TRBD1; clone_size: .; v_call: TRBV19; cdr3_nt: TGTGCCAGTAGTTCACGAACAGGGGGGTCCTTGAACATTCAGTACTTC; cdr3_aa: CASSSRTGGSLNIQYF
j_call: TRBJ2-2; d_call: .; clone_size: .; v_call: TRBV5-6; cdr3_nt: TGTGCCAGCAGCTTGGAGTGGGACACCGGGGAGCTGTTTTTT; cdr3_aa: CASSLEWDTGELFF
j_call: TRBJ2-1; d_call: TRBD2; clone_size: .; v_call: TRBV18; cdr3_nt: TGTGCCAGCTCCCCAGATGGACTAGGGGTTGAGCAGTTCTTC; cdr3_aa: CASSPDGLGVEQFF
j_call: TRBJ2-6; d_call: TRBD2; clone_size: .; v_call: TRBV9; cdr3_nt: TGTGCCAGCAGCCCCTTTCTAGCGGGAGCTGGTGGGGCCAACGTCCTGACTTTC; cdr3_aa: CASSPFLAGAGGANVLTF
j_call: TRBJ2-3; d_call: .; clone_size: .; v_call: TRBV7-8; cdr3_nt: TGTGCCAGCAGCTTAGGACCGACCTCGGGGGTCACAGATACGCAGTATTTT; cdr3_aa: CASSLGPTSGVTDTQYF
j_call: TRBJ2-7; d_call: TRBD2; clone_size: .; v_call: TRBV5-1; cdr3_nt: TGCGCCAGCAGCCTAATGACAGGCGGGGGGAACGAGCAGTACTTC; cdr3_aa: CASSLMTGGGNEQYF
j_call: TRBJ2-7; d_call: TRBD2; clone_size: .; v_call: TRBV13; cdr3_nt: TGTGCCAGCCAAACCGGGACTAGCGGGACTTGGGCCTCCGAGCAGTACTTC; cdr3_aa: CASQTGTSGTWASEQYF
j_call: TRBJ2-1; d_call: TRBD2; clone_size: .; v_call: TRBV11-2; cdr3_nt: TGTGCCAGCAGCTTATTCGTGGGAGGGGCGTACAATGAGCAGTTCTTC; cdr3_aa: CASSLFVGGAYNEQFF
j_call: TRBJ1-3; d_call: .; clone_size: few; v_call: TRBV19; cdr3_nt: TGTGCTTCTCAGTCATCTGCTGGAAACACCATATATTTT; cdr3_aa: CASQSSAGNTIYF
j_call: TRBJ1-6; d_call: .; clone_size: .; v_call: TRBV6-4; cdr3_nt: TGTGCCAGGGGGACAAAGTTTACGAGTAATTCACCCCTCCACTTT; cdr3_aa: CARGTKFTSNSPLHF
j_call: TRBJ2-7; d_call: .; clone_size: once; v_call: TRBV14; cdr3_nt: TGTGCCAGCAGCCAAAGTGCTGGGGAGCAGTACTTC; cdr3_aa: CASSQSAGEQYF
j_call: TRBJ2-3; d_call: .; clone_size: .; v_call: TRBV11-2; cdr3_nt: TGTGCCAGCAGCCCCCCGGGGATAGCAGGAGATACGCAGTATTTT; cdr3_aa: CASSPPGIAGDTQYF
j_call: TRBJ2-1; d_call: .; clone_size: .; v_call: TRBV18; cdr3_nt: TGTGCCAGCTCACCATTTGTGGGGGATGAGCAGTTCTTC; cdr3_aa: CASSPFVGDEQFF
j_call: TRBJ1-1; d_call: TRBD1; clone_size: .; v_call: TRBV5-4; cdr3_nt: TGTGCCAGCAGCTTGGTAGGGGACAGGGGAGGTGAAGCTTTCTTT; cdr3_aa: CASSLVGDRGGEAFF
j_call: TRBJ2-5; d_call: TRBD1; clone_size: .; v_call: TRBV7-9; cdr3_nt: TGTGCCAGCAGCTTAGCCGGCAGGGGGCGAGAGACCCAGTACTTC; cdr3_aa: CASSLAGRGRETQYF
j_call: TRBJ1-1; d_call: TRBD1; clone_size: .; v_call: TRBV7-9; cdr3_nt: TGTGCCAGCAGCTTTACAGGGGGCGTGAACACTGAAGCTTTCTTT; cdr3_aa: CASSFTGGVNTEAFF